The present T cell receptor beta chain was sequenced within a study of metastatic and nonmetastatic thyroid tumors. There are 14 residues in the CDR3. Germline V gives CDR1 DFQATT, CDR2 SNEGSKA (reference sequence). V lost 1 base to trimming and J lost 13 bases; unmatched junction nucleotides: 15. TCRdb re-called clones from the PCR reads using MiXCR. The repertoire holds about 39,000 clones, with under 20% as singletons. Treatment of any kind had been given to no patient before thyroid surgery. V is TRBV20-1 and J is TRBJ2-7; 8 nucleotides align to TRBD2. The sequenced sample was tumor tissue. The source of this sequence is a female donor with papillary thyroid cancer or a benign thyroid nodule (not recorded which). Some clones in this sample may be carry-over from other donors' samples. Here the CDR3 reads CSARGWTSYYEYYF. The CDR3 DNA follows: TGCAGTGCTAGAGGATGGACTAGCTACTACGAGTATTACTTC.